Listed here are 13 T cell receptor beta chains from one sample, sequenced in a study of blood T cell repertoires in COVID-19. Sequencing was performed with immunoSEQ multiplex PCR; in TCRdb, only in-frame clones are kept and a portion is missing. The sample lists roughly 150,000 clones, approximately 86% seen once, with 2.5% to 3% in the top ten. Sequences were obtained from peripheral blood. These receptors all come from a woman aged 80 or over with COVID-19, enrolled during active disease.

The chain couples TRBV14 to TRBJ2-4, with D tentatively TRBD2 (6 bases). Germline V lookup: CDR1 SGHDN, CDR2 FVKESK. The V end was cut by 4 bases, the J end by 8 bases, with 12 bases between. CDR3 size: 13 residues. The CDR3 sequence: CASSPNRRDIQYF. The DNA of the CDR3 is TGTGCCAGCAGCCCAAACAGGAGGGACATTCAGTACTTC.

The chain employs TRBV5-6 and TRBJ2-1; 7 nucleotides line up with TRBD1. The CDR3 extends over 17 amino acids. CDR1 is SGHDT and CDR2 is YYEEEE in the germline V gene. V lost 6 bases to trimming and J lost 0 bases; unmatched junction nucleotides: 12. CDR3 amino acids: CASNNNFGTVSYNEQFF. CDR3 coding DNA: TGTGCCAGCAACAATAACTTCGGGACAGTCTCCTACAATGAGCAGTTCTTC.

This clone was counted between two and nine times. This rearrangement joins TRBV3-1 (or the pseudogene TRBV3-2) to TRBJ2-2; TRBD2 aligns across 10 bases. V shed 0 bases, J shed 4 bases, and the junction held 8 bases outside the gene matches. The CDR3 runs 18 residues. Germline assignment: CDR1 LGHDT and CDR2 YNNKEL (reference sequence). The CDR3 loop is CASSQDRASGRVTGELFF. The DNA for the CDR3 is TGTGCCAGCAGCCAAGATAGGGCTAGCGGGAGAGTCACCGGGGAGCTGTTTTTT.

V gene TRBV7-2 combines with J gene TRBJ2-7; no clear D. The CDR3 has 11 residues. The V gene's germline CDR1 is SGHTA and CDR2 FQGNSA. Trimming stripped 5 bases from V and 6 bases from J, with 8 bases between. The CDR3 DNA reads TGTGCCAGCAGCCGTGGCACCGAGCAGTACTTC. It specifies CASSRGTEQYF.

This clone was observed once. This chain joins TRBV18 and TRBJ2-2; D is possibly TRBD1 (6 bases). This CDR3 has 14 residues. Germline V gene data show CDR1 as KGHSH and CDR2 as LQKENI. Trimming stripped 5 bases from V and 4 bases from J, with 11 bases between. The CDR3 loop is CASSMGAVTGELFF. The CDR3 nucleotides read TGTGCCAGCTCAATGGGGGCCGTCACCGGGGAGCTGTTTTTT.

This chain links TRBV9 with TRBJ1-2; D perhaps matches TRBD1 (5 bases). Germline V gene data show CDR1 as SGDLS and CDR2 as YYNGEE. Trimming took off 0 bases at V and 4 bases at J, with 13 bases between the two ends. This CDR3 spans 15 amino acids. CDR3 sequence reads: CASSVAPVGGYGYTF. CDR3 coding DNA: TGTGCCAGCAGCGTAGCCCCCGTCGGGGGCTATGGCTACACCTTC.

The genes are TRBV5-6 and TRBJ1-2; D may be TRBD1 (5 bases). Germline V CDR1 and CDR2: SGHDT, YYEEEE. The CDR3 covers 15 residues. Deletions cut 2 bases from V and 3 bases from J, with 14 bases between. The DNA of the CDR3 is TGTGCCAGCAGCTTTTTCCCAGGGTATGACTATGGCTACACCTTC. This codes for CASSFFPGYDYGYTF.

The table lists this clone with a few counts. CDR3 sequence reads: CASSLVGGRDLFF. CDR3 DNA sequence: TGCGCCAGCAGCTTGGTAGGGGGACGGGACCTGTTTTTT. The chain has TRBV5-1 and TRBJ1-4; TRBD1 might be the D (6 bases). CDR3 length equals 13 residues. V lost 0 bases and J lost 14, with 14 bases in between. The germline V gene encodes CDR1 SGHRS and CDR2 YFSETQ. The whole variable domain, remainder taken from reference TRBV5-1 and TRBJ1-4, is KAGVTQTPRYLIKTRGQQVTLSCSPISGHRSVSWYQQTPGQGLQFLFEYFSETQRNKGNFPGRFSGRQFSNSRSEMNVSTLELGDSALYLCASSLVGGRDLFFGSGTQLSVL.

The chain combines TRBV5-4 with TRBJ2-2, with 10 positions matching TRBD1. Unmatched junction bases numbered 4, after V lost 4 bases and J lost 7 bases. Looked up from germline, CDR1 is SGHNT and CDR2 is YYREEE (reference sequence). The CDR3 is 14 residues long. The CDR3 sequence: CASSGQGVDGELFF. The CDR3 nucleotides read TGTGCCAGCAGCGGACAGGGGGTAGACGGGGAGCTGTTTTTT. The complete variable domain, with remaining parts taken from reference TRBV5-4 and TRBJ2-2, reads ETGVTQSPTHLIKTRGQQVTLRCSSQSGHNTVSWYQQALGQGPQFIFQYYREEENGRGNFPPRFSGLQFPNYSSELNVNALELDDSALYLCASSGQGVDGELFFGEGSRLTVL.

This chain joins TRBV28 and TRBJ2-7; weak D call: TRBD2 (6 bases). CDR1 and CDR2 (germline): MDHEN, SYDVKM. V lost 4 bases to trimming and J lost 6 bases, with 19 bases between them. CDR3 length: 15 amino acids. The CDR3 here is CASSSHGGSGGEQYF. CDR3 in DNA: TGTGCCAGCAGTTCCCACGGGGGATCAGGCGGCGAGCAGTACTTC.

J is TRBJ2-1 and V is TRBV12-2; whether TRBD2, the table's D call, matches the DNA was not checked. TRBV12-2 constitutes a pseudogene. The CDR3 spans 14 residues. CDR3 DNA sequence: TGTGCAAGTCGCTCTGGTCTACCTTACAATGAGCAGTTCTTC. Translated: CASRSGLPYNEQFF.

The chain carries TRBV12-3 or TRBV12-4 and TRBJ2-1; a possible D gene is TRBD1 (5 bases). V gave up 2 bases and J gave up 8 bases, with 10 bases separating them. The CDR3 runs to 13 residues. CDR3 sequence reads: CASSLQGGDEQFF. The CDR3 nucleotides are TGTGCCAGCAGTTTACAGGGTGGGGATGAGCAGTTCTTC.

DNA for the CDR3: TGTGCCAGCAGCTTAGCCGGGGCAACTAATGAAAAACTGTTTTTT. Its translation is CASSLAGATNEKLFF. The chain uses TRBV7-9 and TRBJ1-4; no clear D. Trimming took off 0 bases at V and 0 bases at J, with 5 bases between the two ends. Germline V lookup: CDR1 SEHNR, CDR2 FQNEAQ (reference sequence). This CDR3 is 15 amino acids long.